This passage covers 16 T cell receptor beta chains from one sample sequenced in a study of PD-L1 blockade in urothelial cancer. Time point denoted: pretreatment peripheral blood. Method: immunoSEQ multiplex PCR; TCRdb's copy keeps in-frame clones and lacks some. The top ten hold over 1% of the sample, which has about 52,000 clones, around four fifths seen once. The source material was PBMCs, sampled around atezolizumab (anti-PD-L1) treatment. The source is a man in his fifties or sixties with urothelial cancer.

This clone has more than one count but fewer than ten. J is TRBJ2-2 and V is TRBV6-6; D is unclear. The V gene's germline CDR1 is MNHNY and CDR2 SVGAGI (reference sequence). The germline V and J ends were trimmed by 0 bases and 6 bases, with 8 bases remaining between them. The length of the CDR3 is 14 residues. The CDR3 spells CASSYSRVAGELFF. CDR3 bases: TGTGCCAGCAGTTACTCGAGAGTCGCCGGGGAGCTGTTTTTT.

The rearrangement links TRBV6-1 to TRBJ2-5; 7 bases match TRBD1. This CDR3 region has 14 residues. V trimming: 4 bases; J trimming: 2 bases; junction bases outside the gene matches: 4. From germline, CDR1 is MNHNS and CDR2 SASEGT. This CDR3 is CASSGGQNQETQYF. The CDR3 DNA reads TGTGCCAGCAGTGGGGGACAGAATCAAGAGACCCAGTACTTC.

This chain connects TRBV5-1 to TRBJ2-3, with D maybe TRBD1 (5 bases). The CDR3 has 15 amino acids. The V end was cut by 4 bases, the J end by 0 bases, with 12 bases between. Germline-derived CDR1 and CDR2 are SGHRS and YFSETQ. CDR3 residues: CASSGAWGSTDTQYF. The DNA of the CDR3 is TGCGCCAGCAGCGGGGCCTGGGGCAGCACAGATACGCAGTATTTT.

The rearrangement links TRBV5-5 to TRBJ1-3, with TRBD1 as a possible D gene (6 bases). Trimming took 0 bases from V and 2 from J, leaving 12 bases between them. CDR1 and CDR2 from the germline V gene are SGHKS and YYEKEE (reference sequence). The CDR3 loop spans 16 amino acids. CDR3 sequence reads: CASSLELAGAGNTIYF. As DNA, the CDR3 is TGTGCCAGCAGCTTGGAGTTGGCAGGGGCTGGAAACACCATATATTTT.

The V gene is TRBV11-3, the J gene TRBJ2-1; TRBD2 matches at 13 bases. Per germline, CDR1 SGHNT and CDR2 YENEEA. Trimming cost V 5 bases and J 7 bases; bases outside gene matches: 8. The CDR3 spans 16 residues. The chain's CDR3 is CASSRTLAGGGNEQFF. DNA for the CDR3: TGTGCCAGCAGCCGAACACTAGCGGGAGGGGGGAATGAGCAGTTCTTC.

This clone has only one observation. This CDR3 reads CASSLQSNQPQHF. The CDR3 bases are TGTGCCAGCAGTTTACAAAGCAATCAGCCCCAGCATTTT. The J gene is TRBJ1-5, the V gene TRBV27; D uncertain. V was cut by 2 bases and J by 1 base, with 3 bases left in between. The CDR3 extends over 13 amino acids. Per the germline V gene, CDR1 is MNHEY and CDR2 is SMNVEV (reference sequence).

This clone was seen a single time. The chain combines TRBV11-1 with TRBJ2-1; D ambiguous. V shed 5 bases and J shed 4 bases, with 12 bases lying between them. Per the germline V gene, CDR1 is SGHAT and CDR2 is FQDESV (reference sequence). The CDR3 sequence is 14 residues long. The CDR3 reads CASSPSVKYNEQFF. DNA of the CDR3: TGTGCCAGCAGCCCGTCAGTGAAATACAATGAGCAGTTCTTC.

The CDR3 DNA reads TGTGCCAGCAGCGTAGATTCGGGGGGCACCGGGGAGCTGTTTTTT. Encoded protein: CASSVDSGGTGELFF. The chain couples TRBV9 to TRBJ2-2, with 7 positions matching TRBD2. With V trimmed by 0 bases and J by 4 bases, 3 bases remained unmatched. The germline V gene has CDR1 SGDLS and CDR2 YYNGEE. CDR3 length: 15 residues.

The chain links TRBV30 to TRBJ2-7; 10 bases agree with TRBD2. The CDR3 has 14 residues. After removal of 7 bases from V and 3 bases from J, the junction contained 9 bases not matched to a gene. Looked up from germline, CDR1 is GTSNPN and CDR2 is SVGIG (reference sequence). In DNA, the CDR3 is TGTGCCTCGAGGCTAGCGGGAGCTAACTACGAGCAGTACTTC. It translates to CASRLAGANYEQYF.

V usage is TRBV9 and J usage is TRBJ2-7; TRBD1 agrees at 9 bases. With 0 bases clipped from V and 4 bases from J, the junction kept 8 bases outside the gene matches. Germline CDR1 SGDLS, CDR2 YYNGEE. The CDR3 consists of 16 residues. CDR3 in amino acids: CASSVGQGERGYEQYF. For the CDR3, the DNA is TGTGCCAGCAGCGTAGGACAGGGGGAAAGGGGGTACGAGCAGTACTTC.

This chain uses TRBV27 with TRBJ2-4, with D tentatively TRBD1 (6 bases). V was shortened by 6 bases and J by 7 bases, with 16 bases between the two germline ends. There are 14 residues in the CDR3. CDR1 is MNHEY, CDR2 SMNVEV, per germline (reference sequence). CDR3 region: CASSLRGGSNIQYF. The CDR3 DNA sequence: TGTGCCAGCAGCCTCAGGGGCGGGTCGAACATTCAGTACTTC.

The chain links TRBV6-5 to TRBJ1-2, with TRBD1 matching over 8 bases. Trimming took 4 bases from V and 1 from J; bases not matched to a gene: 5. Germline V gene data show CDR1 as MNHEY and CDR2 as SVGAGI. The CDR3 is made up of 15 amino acids. In nucleotides, the CDR3 is TGTGCCAGCAGTTCGCACAGGGGGAGTAACTATGGCTACACCTTC. It encodes CASSSHRGSNYGYTF.

V and J are TRBV7-9 and TRBJ1-4, with TRBD1 matching 8 bases. Trimming cost V 5 bases and J 6 bases; bases outside gene matches: 8. The CDR3 spans 15 residues. From germline, CDR1 is SEHNR and CDR2 FQNEAQ (reference sequence). In DNA form, the CDR3 reads TGTGCCAGCAGCGGATACAGGGGGTCGGATGAAAAACTGTTTTTT. This codes for CASSGYRGSDEKLFF.

The chain combines TRBV10-2 with TRBJ2-1; 10 nucleotides align to TRBD1. The ends lost 7 bases at V and 6 bases at J; junction bases unmatched: 6. This CDR3 region has 14 residues. CDR1 WSHSY and CDR2 SAAADI come from the germline V gene. This chain's CDR3 is CASKEGDRGNEQFF. The CDR3 nucleotides are TGCGCCAGCAAAGAGGGGGACAGGGGCAATGAGCAGTTCTTC.

V and J are TRBV7-2 and TRBJ2-3, with 10 nucleotides matching TRBD2. The germline gives CDR1 SGHTA, CDR2 FQGNSA. Trimming at V came to 5 bases and at J to 2 bases, leaving 10 bases not matched to a gene. CDR3 length: 17 amino acids. The CDR3 DNA sequence: TGTGCCAGCAGCCCTCCTAGCGGGAGAGCCTACACAGATACGCAGTATTTT. It translates to CASSPPSGRAYTDTQYF. The entire variable domain, with the rest obtained from reference TRBV7-2 and TRBJ2-3, is as follows: GAGVSQSPSNKVTEKGKDVELRCDPISGHTALYWYRQSLGQGLEFLIYFQGNSAPDKSGLPSDRFSAERTGGSVSTLTIQRTQQEDSAVYLCASSPPSGRAYTDTQYFGPGTRLTVL.

The chain has TRBV14 and TRBJ2-7; a weak D match, TRBD2 (5 bases). Trimming left V 1 base short and J 3 bases short, with 10 bases between. CDR1 is SGHDN, CDR2 FVKESK, per germline. The CDR3 has 14 residues. In nucleotides, the CDR3 is TGTGCCAGCAGCCAAGCCCCTCGGGGCTACGAGCAGTACTTC. Protein sequence: CASSQAPRGYEQYF.